The rows below give T cell receptor beta chains drawn from one sample of a study of blood T cell repertoires in COVID-19. The repertoire was sequenced with immunoSEQ multiplex PCR; TCRdb's copy has only in-frame clones and lacks some. The sample records 120,000 to 150,000 clones, less than 85% being singletons. Sequencing was done on a sample of peripheral blood. These receptor sequences come from a woman over 75 in a cohort sampled during active or convalescent COVID-19. Both conserved end residues are part of each CDR3. D genes are given only for firm matches. Only some rows state a clone size, as once, few, many or a class for expanded clones.

v_gene	d_gene	j_gene	abundance	CDR3nt	CDR3aa
TRBV28	TRBD1	TRBJ1-5	few	TGTGCCACCTACAAACGACAGGGTGGACAGCCCCAGCATTTT	CATYKRQGGQPQHF
TRBV6-2/TRBV6-3	TRBD2	TRBJ2-3	.	TGTGCCAGCAGTTATCGAGCCGGGACTAGTTCCACAGATACGCAGTATTTT	CASSYRAGTSSTDTQYF
TRBV6-5	TRBD1	TRBJ1-3	few	TGTGCCAGCAGGGGACAGGACTCTGGAAACACCATATATTTT	CASRGQDSGNTIYF
TRBV5-4	TRBD1	TRBJ1-2	.	TGTGCCAGCAGCTTCGGACAGGGGAGCTATGGCTACACCTTC	CASSFGQGSYGYTF
TRBV2	TRBD2	TRBJ2-3	.	TGTGCCAGCAACCAACCGGGGGGGTGGGGCACAGATACGCAGTATTTT	CASNQPGGWGTDTQYF
TRBV19	.	TRBJ1-2	.	TGTGCCAGTAGCAAAGGAGGATATCTATACGGCTACACCTTC	CASSKGGYLYGYTF
TRBV6-2/TRBV6-3	.	TRBJ2-2	.	TGTGCCAGCAGCAGGACTAACACCGGGGAGCTGTTTTTT	CASSRTNTGELFF
TRBV18	TRBD1	TRBJ2-5	.	TGTGCCAGCTCACCATGGGGGACAGGGCAAGAGACCCAGTACTTC	CASSPWGTGQETQYF
TRBV7-9	.	TRBJ1-6	.	TGTGCCAGCAGCCCGGTATTGAATTCACCCCTCCACTTT	CASSPVLNSPLHF
TRBV4-1	TRBD1	TRBJ2-1	.	TGCGCCAGCAGCCATGACAGGGGGGTGTTGCGGTCCAATGAGCAGTTCTTC	CASSHDRGVLRSNEQFF
TRBV18	.	TRBJ1-6	once	TGTGCCAGCTCACCACTGGGGGGAAACTCCGATAATTCACCCCTCCACTTT	CASSPLGGNSDNSPLHF
TRBV2	.	TRBJ1-5	.	TGTGCCAGCAGTGAAATGGAGGGTCAGCCCCAGCATTTT	CASSEMEGQPQHF
TRBV18	.	TRBJ1-4	.	TGTGCCAGCTCACCACTTCGCGACCGTGGCGACTTTAATGAAAAACTGTTTTTT	CASSPLRDRGDFNEKLFF
TRBV6-5	TRBD2	TRBJ2-1	.	TGTGCCACCAAGCGGGGGGCCACCTACAATGAGCAGTTCTTC	CATKRGATYNEQFF
TRBV5-1	TRBD1	TRBJ1-2	few	TGCGCCAGCAGCTTGGGGGACAGTCGAAACTATGGCTACACCTTC	CASSLGDSRNYGYTF
TRBV5-5	.	TRBJ1-2	.	TGTGCCAGCAGCTTGTCAGGGTTAGGTTATGGCTACACCTTC	CASSLSGLGYGYTF
TRBV5-1	TRBD1	TRBJ2-1	.	TGCGCCAGCAGCTTCATTTCCCCCGGACAGGGCAATGAGCAGTTCTTC	CASSFISPGQGNEQFF
TRBV7-2	.	TRBJ2-4	.	TGTGCCAGCAGCTACGGACTAGCCAAAAACATTCAGTACTTC	CASSYGLAKNIQYF
TRBV6-5	TRBD1	TRBJ1-4	.	TGTGCCAGCAGTAGGCAGGGGGCCGGAGAAAAACTGTTTTTT	CASSRQGAGEKLFF
TRBV6-6	TRBD1	TRBJ1-4	.	TGTGCCAGCAGTCTCCCGGGACAGGGGACTGAAAAACTGTTTTTT	CASSLPGQGTEKLFF
TRBV15	.	TRBJ2-3	.	TGTGCCACCAGCAGAGATAGTTTCGAAATTGCAGATACGCAGTATTTT	CATSRDSFEIADTQYF
TRBV2	.	TRBJ2-7	.	TGTGCCAGCAGTCTGGGACAACCCCTCGAGCAGTACTTC	CASSLGQPLEQYF
TRBV5-4	.	TRBJ1-2	few	TGTGCCAGCAGCTCTACAGGGAACTATGGCTACACCTTC	CASSSTGNYGYTF
TRBV4-2	TRBD2	TRBJ2-7	.	TGTGCCAGCAGCCATAGCGGGAGCACCTACGAGCAGTACTTC	CASSHSGSTYEQYF
TRBV25-1	.	TRBJ1-4	.	TGTGCCAGCAGTGAAGGGGGCGGTGAAAAACTGTTTTTT	CASSEGGGEKLFF
TRBV6-2/TRBV6-3	TRBD1	TRBJ2-4	.	TGTGCCAGCAGCGAAGACAGGGGCGCCAAAAACATTCAGTACTTC	CASSEDRGAKNIQYF
TRBV6-5	TRBD1	TRBJ2-7	.	TGTGCCAGCAGCTACTCTGGGACAGGGACCTACGAGCAGTACTTC	CASSYSGTGTYEQYF
TRBV5-6	TRBD1	TRBJ2-6	.	TGTGCCAGCAGCATCCTGACAGGGGGCGCTGGGGCCAACGTCCTGACTTTC	CASSILTGGAGANVLTF
TRBV5-1	.	TRBJ1-4	.	TGCGCCAGCAGCTTGACAGCCAGTAATGAAAAACTGTTTTTT	CASSLTASNEKLFF
TRBV3-1/TRBV3-2	.	TRBJ2-1	.	TGTGCCAGCAGCCACGGAGGGAGGGGGGCCTACAATGAGCAGTTCTTC	CASSHGGRGAYNEQFF
TRBV2	.	TRBJ2-2	.	TGTGCCAGCAGTGAATTAGTAATTTACACCGGGGAGCTGTTTTTT	CASSELVIYTGELFF
TRBV19	TRBD1	TRBJ2-2	.	TGTGCCAGTAAGGGACAGACAACCGGGGAGCTGTTTTTT	CASKGQTTGELFF
TRBV6-1	TRBD1	TRBJ1-2	.	TGTGCCAGCAGTGAATTAACAGGGGTTGGCTACACCTTC	CASSELTGVGYTF
TRBV10-3	TRBD2	TRBJ2-2	.	TGTGCCATCAGTGAGAAATTGGGACTAGCGAACACCGGGGAGCTGTTTTTT	CAISEKLGLANTGELFF
TRBV2	TRBD1	TRBJ2-3	.	TGTGCCGCCCGACAGGGGTGGGGCACAGATACGCAGTATTTT	CAARQGWGTDTQYF
TRBV5-1	.	TRBJ1-1	.	TGCGCCAGCAGCTTGGAGGGGGGGCGTCTTACTGAAGCTTTCTTT	CASSLEGGRLTEAFF
TRBV7-2	.	TRBJ1-2	.	TGTGCCAGCAGGAACAATGCAGGGGATAACTATGGCTACACCTTC	CASRNNAGDNYGYTF
TRBV5-1	.	TRBJ1-2	.	TGCGCCAGTCAGGGAAACTATGGCTACACCTTC	CASQGNYGYTF
TRBV6-5	.	TRBJ1-5	.	TGTGCCAGCAGTTACTCTCGAAGGGGTCAGAGCCCCCAGCATTTT	CASSYSRRGQSPQHF
TRBV2	.	TRBJ1-1	.	TGTGCCAGCAGTGAAGCAGGGGCCATTCATGAAGCTTTCTTT	CASSEAGAIHEAFF
TRBV2	.	TRBJ1-5	once	TGTGCCAGCAGTGGTTTACAGGAAAATCAAAAGGTGCGGCCCCAGCATTTT	CASSGLQENQKVRPQHF
TRBV15	.	TRBJ1-5	.	TGTGCCACCAGCAGACCAAACCGCGGGGGGAGGAATCAGCCCCAGCATTTT	CATSRPNRGGRNQPQHF
TRBV27	TRBD1	TRBJ1-1	few	TGTGCCAGCAGTAACCCCGGACAGGGGCGCACTGAAGCTTTCTTT	CASSNPGQGRTEAFF
TRBV9	.	TRBJ2-3	.	TGTGCCAGCAGCGTAGGTAGCGGCTTTTACACAGATACGCAGTATTTT	CASSVGSGFYTDTQYF
TRBV7-9	.	TRBJ1-5	once	TGTGCCAGCAGTCGAGTCGGGGGACAGCCCCAGCATTTT	CASSRVGGQPQHF
TRBV7-2	TRBD1	TRBJ2-1	.	TGTGCCAGCAGTGACAGGGGGAGGTACAATGAGCAGTTCTTC	CASSDRGRYNEQFF
TRBV7-2	TRBD1	TRBJ2-5	.	TGTGCCAGCAGCTTAGACAGGGGTTCAGAGACCCAGTACTTC	CASSLDRGSETQYF
TRBV7-9	.	TRBJ2-3	few	TGTGCCAGCAGCCTGTTGGGCAGCACAGATACGCAGTATTTT	CASSLLGSTDTQYF
TRBV5-4	TRBD1	TRBJ1-2	.	TGTGCCAGCAGAAGACAGGGGGGGTCCTATGGCTACACCTTC	CASRRQGGSYGYTF
TRBV6-5	TRBD2	TRBJ2-7	.	TGTGCCAGCGTCGTAGTAGCGGGGGACGAGCAGTACTTC	CASVVVAGDEQYF
TRBV7-9	TRBD1	TRBJ1-1	.	TGTGCCAGCAGCTTAGATTCAGGGGGAGTAGCTTTCTTT	CASSLDSGGVAFF
TRBV2	TRBD1	TRBJ1-4	.	TGTGCCAGCAGTGCCCAGGGGGTCGCTTCGGGTGAACTGTTTTTT	CASSAQGVASGELFF
TRBV7-9	TRBD1	TRBJ1-5	.	TGTGCCAGCAGCTTAGGGCGGGACAGGGATCAGCCCCAGCATTTT	CASSLGRDRDQPQHF
TRBV12-3/TRBV12-4	.	TRBJ2-3	few	TGTGCCAGTACAGTGGCTAGCACAGATACGCAGTATTTT	CASTVASTDTQYF
TRBV20-1	TRBD1	TRBJ2-5	.	TGCAGTGCTAGTGGTGGGACAGGTCAAGAGACCCAGTACTTC	CSASGGTGQETQYF